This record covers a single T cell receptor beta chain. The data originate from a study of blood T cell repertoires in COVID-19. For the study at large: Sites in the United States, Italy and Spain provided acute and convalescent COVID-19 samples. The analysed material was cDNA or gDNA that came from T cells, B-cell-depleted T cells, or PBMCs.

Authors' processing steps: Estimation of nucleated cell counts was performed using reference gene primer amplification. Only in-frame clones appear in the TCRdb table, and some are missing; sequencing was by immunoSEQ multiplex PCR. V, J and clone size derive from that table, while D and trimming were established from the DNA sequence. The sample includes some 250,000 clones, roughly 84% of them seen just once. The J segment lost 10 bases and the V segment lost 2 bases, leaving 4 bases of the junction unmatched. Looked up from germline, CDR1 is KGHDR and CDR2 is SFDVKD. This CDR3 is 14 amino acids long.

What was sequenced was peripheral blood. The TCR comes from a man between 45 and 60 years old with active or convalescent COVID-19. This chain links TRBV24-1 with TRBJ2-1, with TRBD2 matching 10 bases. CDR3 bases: TGTGCCACCAGTGATTGGGCTAGCGGGGGAGAGCAGTTCTTC. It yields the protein CATSDWASGGEQFF.